A selection of T cell receptor beta chains follows, all from one sample in a study of cytomegalovirus exposure and HLA in healthy donors. Clones were read by immunoSEQ multiplex PCR, and TCRdb kept only the in-frame ones, dropping some. The data show about 72,000 clones, around 78% seen once. What was sequenced was PBMCs. Receptors were obtained from a middle-aged man in good health and CMV-seronegative. The CDR3 runs from the conserved cysteine through the conserved F or W. D genes are given only for firm matches. Where a row states a size, it is once, few, many or the class of an expanded clone; other rows omit it.

J gene: TRBJ2-7
D gene: TRBD1
clone size: -
V gene: TRBV29-1
CDR3 DNA: TGCAGCGTTGAAGAGAGGGACAGGGAGGGTGCCTACGAGCAGTACTTC
CDR3 protein: CSVEERDREGAYEQYF

J gene: TRBJ2-1
D gene: TRBD1
clone size: -
V gene: TRBV2
CDR3 DNA: TGTGCCAGCAGTGAAGATGGGACAGCTAACAATGAGCAGTTCTTC
CDR3 protein: CASSEDGTANNEQFF

J gene: TRBJ2-1
D gene: TRBD1
clone size: -
V gene: TRBV10-3
CDR3 DNA: TGTGCCATCAAAGACAGGGGGCCTTACAATGAGCAGTTCTTC
CDR3 protein: CAIKDRGPYNEQFF

J gene: TRBJ1-4
D gene: -
clone size: once
V gene: TRBV6-5
CDR3 DNA: TGTGCCAGCAGTTACGGGGCAGGGGCTGATGAAAAACTGTTTTTT
CDR3 protein: CASSYGAGADEKLFF

J gene: TRBJ1-1
D gene: TRBD1
clone size: -
V gene: TRBV6-5
CDR3 DNA: TGTGCCAGCAGCCCACAGGACAGGGGACTTACAGCTTTCTTT
CDR3 protein: CASSPQDRGLTAFF

J gene: TRBJ1-4
D gene: TRBD1
clone size: once
V gene: TRBV7-2
CDR3 DNA: TGTGCCAGCAGCTTAGGGGACAGTACTGAAAAACTGTTTTTT
CDR3 protein: CASSLGDSTEKLFF

J gene: TRBJ1-4
D gene: TRBD1
clone size: -
V gene: TRBV2
CDR3 DNA: TGTGCCAGCAGTTCCGGGACAGCTTACGAAAAACTGTTTTTT
CDR3 protein: CASSSGTAYEKLFF

J gene: TRBJ1-5
D gene: -
clone size: -
V gene: TRBV6-6
CDR3 DNA: TGTGCCAGCAGCGATGCGGGGGCAAGGGGCGATCAGCCCCAGCATTTT
CDR3 protein: CASSDAGARGDQPQHF

J gene: TRBJ1-5
D gene: TRBD1
clone size: few
V gene: TRBV7-3
CDR3 DNA: TGTGCCAGCCAAAAGGACAGGGGACCTAGTCAGCCCCAGCATTTT
CDR3 protein: CASQKDRGPSQPQHF

J gene: TRBJ2-6
D gene: TRBD2
clone size: -
V gene: TRBV5-1
CDR3 DNA: TGCGCCAGCAGCTTGGCTAGCGGGGGCCACTCTGGGGCCAACGTCCTGACTTTC
CDR3 protein: CASSLASGGHSGANVLTF

J gene: TRBJ1-6
D gene: TRBD1
clone size: -
V gene: TRBV9
CDR3 DNA: TGTGCCAGCAGCCTTACAGGGGGATCACCCCTCCACTTT
CDR3 protein: CASSLTGGSPLHF

J gene: TRBJ1-5
D gene: -
clone size: -
V gene: TRBV7-9
CDR3 DNA: TGTGCCAGCAGCTCGCCGGGGGGTGGTAGCAATCAGCCCCAGCATTTT
CDR3 protein: CASSSPGGGSNQPQHF

J gene: TRBJ1-1
D gene: -
clone size: -
V gene: TRBV6-1
CDR3 DNA: TGTGCCAGCAGCCTCACAGGGAACACTGAAGCTTTCTTT
CDR3 protein: CASSLTGNTEAFF

J gene: TRBJ1-3
D gene: -
clone size: -
V gene: TRBV6-1
CDR3 DNA: TGTGCCAGCAGTGAAGAAAATTACTCTGGAAACACCATATATTTT
CDR3 protein: CASSEENYSGNTIYF

J gene: TRBJ1-2
D gene: -
clone size: -
V gene: TRBV29-1
CDR3 DNA: TGCAGCGTTGAAGATCAAGCAGGGTGGTATGGCTACACCTTC
CDR3 protein: CSVEDQAGWYGYTF

J gene: TRBJ1-3
D gene: TRBD1
clone size: -
V gene: TRBV10-1
CDR3 DNA: TGCGCCAGCAGTGAAGGACAGGCCTCTGGAAACACCATATATTTT
CDR3 protein: CASSEGQASGNTIYF

J gene: TRBJ2-1
D gene: TRBD2
clone size: -
V gene: TRBV5-4
CDR3 DNA: TGTGCCAGCAGCAGCGGGGGGGCGAGCTCCTACAATGAGCAGTTCTTC
CDR3 protein: CASSSGGASSYNEQFF

J gene: TRBJ2-2
D gene: TRBD2
clone size: -
V gene: TRBV19
CDR3 DNA: TGTATGGCGGGGGGCGCGAACACCGGGGAGCTGTTTTTT
CDR3 protein: CMAGGANTGELFF

J gene: TRBJ1-1
D gene: TRBD1
clone size: -
V gene: TRBV6-1
CDR3 DNA: TGTGCCAGCAGTGTGGGACAGGGGACTGAAGCTTTCTTT
CDR3 protein: CASSVGQGTEAFF

J gene: TRBJ1-4
D gene: TRBD1
clone size: -
V gene: TRBV19
CDR3 DNA: TGTGCCAGTAGTATTCGAGGAAGGGGGCCAACTAATGAAAAACTGTTTTTT
CDR3 protein: CASSIRGRGPTNEKLFF

J gene: TRBJ1-6
D gene: -
clone size: -
V gene: TRBV5-1
CDR3 DNA: TGCGCCAGCAGACCGGGACATTCGGATTCACCCCTCCACTTT
CDR3 protein: CASRPGHSDSPLHF

J gene: TRBJ2-7
D gene: TRBD1
clone size: -
V gene: TRBV5-6
CDR3 DNA: TGTGCCAGCAGTGATCAGGGGGTTAGACCCTACGAGCAGTACTTC
CDR3 protein: CASSDQGVRPYEQYF

J gene: TRBJ2-1
D gene: TRBD2
clone size: -
V gene: TRBV6-4
CDR3 DNA: TGTGCCAGCAGTGACTCCCCGCGGGGGTTTGCTGAGCAGTTCTTC
CDR3 protein: CASSDSPRGFAEQFF

J gene: TRBJ1-2
D gene: TRBD1
clone size: -
V gene: TRBV6-1
CDR3 DNA: TGTGCCAGCATCCGGGACAGGCTTTCTATCGGCTACACCTTC
CDR3 protein: CASIRDRLSIGYTF

J gene: TRBJ1-4
D gene: -
clone size: -
V gene: TRBV4-2
CDR3 DNA: TGTGCCAGCAGCCAGCTACAGGGAAAGAGTGAAAAACTGTTTTTT
CDR3 protein: CASSQLQGKSEKLFF

J gene: TRBJ1-5
D gene: -
clone size: -
V gene: TRBV7-2
CDR3 DNA: TGTGCCAGCAGCCTTAGAGGGGGGGCGGGTCAGCCCCAGCATTTT
CDR3 protein: CASSLRGGAGQPQHF

J gene: TRBJ1-2
D gene: -
clone size: -
V gene: TRBV9
CDR3 DNA: TGTGCCAGCAGCCGCTCACAGAATGACTATGGCTACACCTTC
CDR3 protein: CASSRSQNDYGYTF

J gene: TRBJ2-7
D gene: -
clone size: -
V gene: TRBV7-9
CDR3 DNA: TGTGCCAGCAGCGACGGATCGCCTAGTACCTACGAGCAGTACTTC
CDR3 protein: CASSDGSPSTYEQYF

J gene: TRBJ1-1
D gene: TRBD1
clone size: -
V gene: TRBV7-9
CDR3 DNA: TGTGCCAGCAGTCCAGGGGGCTGGGGCACTGAAGCTTTCTTT
CDR3 protein: CASSPGGWGTEAFF